The clone carrying this TCR beta chain was picked up many times. Its antigen is as yet unknown. Germline CDR1 SGHRS, CDR2 YFSETQ. Deletions cut 0 bases from V and 4 bases from J, with 13 bases between. This CDR3 contains 15 residues. A second roughly 6 to 12 cycle PCR used barcoded and J-beta primers. A template-switch adaptor with 12 random nucleotides tagged each cDNA molecule. TCRdb reanalysed the 5' RACE reads using MiXCR and keeps one entry per CDR3 protein. The table shows around 870,000 distinct CDR3 sequences, with 25% to 35% occurring only once. The entry originates in a study of blood T cells in healthy people across ages. Study-wide points: Diversity of TCR beta per million T cells declined in a roughly linear way with age. A greater number of naive CD4+ cells and higher diversity distinguished long-lived donors from aged donors.

Samples each had at least 6 micrograms of total RNA extracted. The sequence was collected from a woman aged 80 or older in good health. The source material was blood. The rearrangement joins TRBV5-1 to TRBJ1-2, with D perhaps TRBD1 (6 bases). CDR3 sequence reads: CASSLAPGESYGYTF. The CDR3 DNA reads as TGCGCCAGCAGCTTGGCTCCAGGGGAAAGCTATGGCTACACCTTC.